Following are 10 T cell receptor beta chains from one sample sequenced in a study of blood T cell repertoires in COVID-19. Only in-frame clones appear in the TCRdb table, and some are missing; sequencing was by immunoSEQ multiplex PCR. This sample has 200,000 or so clones, with roughly 80% found just once. Sequences were obtained from peripheral blood. The source of these receptors is a woman aged 25 to 39 with acute or convalescent COVID-19.

This chain links TRBV6-5 with TRBJ2-7; no definite D call. Germline CDR1 MNHEY, CDR2 SVGAGI. This CDR3 has 12 amino acids. The V and J ends lost 7 bases and 6 bases respectively, with 13 bases between them. CDR3 DNA: TGTGCCAGCAAGGCCAGAACGGGCGAGCAGTACTTC. This gives the protein CASKARTGEQYF.

The chain joins TRBV7-2 to TRBJ2-5, with TRBD1 as a possible D gene (5 bases). The CDR3 has 16 amino acids. Looked up from germline, CDR1 is SGHTA and CDR2 is FQGNSA. The V end lost 1 base, the J end lost 5 bases, and 17 bases lay between the germline ends. CDR3 sequence: CASSLVGQGLRETQYF. The DNA for the CDR3 is TGTGCCAGCAGCTTAGTGGGCCAGGGCCTCCGGGAGACCCAGTACTTC.

The CDR3 protein is CASSFPGPGGDEQFF. Written as DNA, the CDR3 is TGTGCCAGCAGTTTCCCCGGGCCCGGGGGGGATGAGCAGTTCTTC. V gene TRBV28 combines with J gene TRBJ2-1; 8 bases fit TRBD2. The CDR3 covers 15 residues. Losses at the gene ends were 3 bases for V and 8 bases for J; bases not matched to a gene: 9. Germline assignment: CDR1 MDHEN and CDR2 SYDVKM.

The chain carries TRBV7-3 and TRBJ1-2, with 7 bases lining up with TRBD1. There are 16 residues in the CDR3. Germline V gene lookup returns CDR1 SGHTA and CDR2 FQGTGA. V was clipped by 5 bases and J by 0 bases; unmatched bases: 9. This CDR3 reads CASSLIQGLTNYGYTF. The CDR3 region has the DNA TGTGCCAGCAGCCTGATACAGGGGCTAACTAACTATGGCTACACCTTC.

V usage is TRBV4-1 and J usage is TRBJ2-1; TRBD2 matches 10 bases. V gave up 2 bases and J gave up 7 bases; unmatched junction bases: 5. The CDR3 runs to 15 residues. Germline V CDR1 and CDR2: MGHRA, YSYEKL. CDR3 protein: CASSQLAGVWNEQFF. The CDR3 nucleotides are TGCGCCAGCAGCCAACTAGCGGGGGTTTGGAATGAGCAGTTCTTC.

The chain recombines TRBV5-1 with TRBJ2-3; D is perhaps TRBD2 (7 bases). The CDR3 extends over 16 amino acids. Germline V CDR1 and CDR2: SGHRS, YFSETQ. Trimming shortened V by 0 bases and J by 0 bases, and 11 bases separated the two germline ends. The CDR3 spells CASSLAAGASTDTQYF. CDR3 DNA sequence: TGCGCCAGCAGCTTGGCGGCGGGGGCTAGCACAGATACGCAGTATTTT. Together with reference TRBV5-1 and TRBJ2-3, the CDR3 gives the full variable domain: KAGVTQTPRYLIKTRGQQVTLSCSPISGHRSVSWYQQTPGQGLQFLFEYFSETQRNKGNFPGRFSGRQFSNSRSEMNVSTLELGDSALYLCASSLAAGASTDTQYFGPGTRLTVL.

The rearrangement uses TRBV29-1 and TRBJ1-4; 8 nucleotides align to TRBD1. This CDR3 has 13 amino acids. Germline V gives CDR1 SQVTM, CDR2 ANQGSEA. With V trimmed by 7 bases and J by 3 bases, 4 bases remained unmatched. The CDR3 spells CSGQGIANEKLFF. For the CDR3, the DNA is TGCAGCGGACAGGGGATTGCTAATGAAAAACTGTTTTTT.

The table lists this clone with a few counts. The rearrangement uses TRBV7-3 and TRBJ2-5; weak D call: TRBD2 (7 bases). This CDR3 is 14 amino acids long. V lost 9 bases and J lost 5, with 19 bases in between. Germline V gene data show CDR1 as SGHTA and CDR2 as FQGTGA. CDR3 sequence reads: CASSAGARLETQYF. The CDR3 region has the DNA TGTGCCAGTAGCGCGGGGGCGCGTTTGGAGACCCAGTACTTC.

The chain employs TRBV14 and TRBJ1-6; D uncertain. Trimming shortened V by 4 bases and J by 6 bases, and 10 bases separated the two germline ends. There are 14 residues in the CDR3. Germline V gives CDR1 SGHDN, CDR2 FVKESK. The CDR3 loop is CASSRISVNSPLHF. The CDR3 bases are TGTGCCAGCAGCCGGATCAGCGTTAATTCACCCCTCCACTTT.

This chain uses TRBV27 with TRBJ1-6; 7 bases align to TRBD1. Germline V gives CDR1 MNHEY, CDR2 SMNVEV (reference sequence). Trimming removed 3 bases from V and 5 bases from J; junction bases left unmatched: 10. The CDR3 covers 17 residues. CDR3: CASSLASTGSHNSPLHF. The CDR3 coding sequence is TGTGCCAGCAGTTTGGCCTCGACAGGGTCCCATAATTCACCCCTCCACTTT.